These 13 T cell receptor beta chains originate from one sample sequenced in a study of shared T cell receptors in the human thymus. Some clones are missing from TCRdb's copy, which holds only in-frame ones; the method was immunoSEQ multiplex PCR. The repertoire holds 700,000 or so clones, with around 85% as singletons. The sample also formed part of further work on human thymus T cells.

Input material: thymocytes. The receptors come from a girl under three years old with a congenital heart defect.

This sequence joins TRBV4-3 and TRBJ1-4; unclear D gene. This CDR3 spans 15 amino acids. The germline CDR1 and CDR2 sequences are LGHNA and YSLEER. The ends were cut back, 4 bases at V and 0 bases at J, with 9 bases in the middle. The DNA of the CDR3 is TGCGCCAGCAGCCGGGAGAGGGCAACTAATGAAAAACTGTTTTTT. Its protein is CASSRERATNEKLFF.

This chain links TRBV11-2 with TRBJ2-7, with 9 bases fitting TRBD1. The CDR3 totals 19 residues. Germline V gene sequence: CDR1 SGHAT, CDR2 FQNNGV. V gave up 4 bases and J gave up 0 bases; unmatched junction bases: 16. For the CDR3, the DNA is TGTGCCAGCAGCTCCCGGGACAGGGTCCCACTAAACAGCTCCTACGAGCAGTACTTC. This sequence encodes CASSSRDRVPLNSSYEQYF.

This chain links TRBV29-1 with TRBJ2-3; D is undetermined. Trimming cost V 6 bases and J 3 bases, with 16 bases left between them. Germline V gene sequence: CDR1 SQVTM, CDR2 ANQGSEA. The CDR3 covers 14 residues. The CDR3 DNA reads TGCAGCGTGGCCCGGGTCCCGGCTACAGATACGCAGTATTTT. Protein product: CSVARVPATDTQYF.

The V call is TRBV7-2, the J call TRBJ1-5; 9 bases match TRBD1. This CDR3 is 15 amino acids long. V dropped 5 bases and J dropped 3; count of bases not matched to a gene: 5. Per the germline V gene, CDR1 is SGHTA and CDR2 is FQGNSA. DNA of the CDR3: TGTGCCAGCAGCCCGGGACAGGGAAACAATCAGCCCCAGCATTTT. Translating gives CASSPGQGNNQPQHF.

This chain links TRBV5-1 with TRBJ1-1; D might be TRBD1 (5 bases). V lost 0 bases, J lost 3 bases, and 6 bases lay in between. The CDR3 sequence is 13 residues long. The germline V gene encodes CDR1 SGHRS and CDR2 YFSETQ. This CDR3 reads CASSLGGDTEAFF. Here the CDR3 DNA reads TGCGCCAGCAGCTTGGGGGGGGACACTGAAGCTTTCTTT.

In DNA, the CDR3 is TGTGCCACCAGCAGAAAAGTCGAACAGGGAAGCAATCAGCCCCAGCATTTT. Encoded protein: CATSRKVEQGSNQPQHF. V gene TRBV15 combines with J gene TRBJ1-5; D might be TRBD1 (6 bases). The germline CDR1 and CDR2 sequences are LNHNV and YYDKDF (reference sequence). This CDR3 spans 17 amino acids. Trimming shortened V by 2 bases and J by 1 base, and 15 bases separated the two germline ends.

Concerning this clone: Other DNA sequences in the sample encode the same CDR3. This chain connects TRBV5-1 to TRBJ1-6; D is uncertain. V lost 0 bases and J lost 0, with 7 bases in between. The germline gives CDR1 SGHRS, CDR2 YFSETQ. This CDR3 spans 16 amino acids. CDR3 sequence: CASSLDPSSYNSPLHF. The CDR3 DNA is TGCGCCAGCAGCTTGGACCCGAGCTCCTATAATTCACCCCTCCACTTT.

The chain links TRBV11-2 to TRBJ1-2; the match to TRBD1 covers 10 bases. The germline gives CDR1 SGHAT, CDR2 FQNNGV. The V and J ends lost 1 base and 8 bases, in that order; junction bases with no gene match: 10. The CDR3 is 16 amino acids. CDR3 sequence: CASSLGPRDRGSGYTF. CDR3 coding DNA: TGTGCCAGCAGCTTAGGCCCCCGGGACAGGGGTTCCGGCTACACCTTC.

The rearrangement uses TRBV5-1 and TRBJ2-1; tentatively, D is TRBD1 (6 bases). This CDR3 contains 18 residues. Germline V gene lookup returns CDR1 SGHRS and CDR2 YFSETQ. Between the trimmed V and J ends, which lost 0 bases and 4 bases, there was a span of 20 bases. The CDR3 protein is CASSLVPMGAGRYNEQFF. The CDR3 DNA is TGCGCCAGCAGCTTGGTCCCTATGGGGGCAGGCCGATACAATGAGCAGTTCTTC.

This rearrangement joins TRBV7-3 to TRBJ2-7, with TRBD1 matching 9 bases. The CDR3 is 13 amino acids. The V gene end was trimmed by 8 bases and the J gene end by 4 bases; junction bases not matched to a gene: 6. Per the germline V gene, CDR1 is SGHTA and CDR2 is FQGTGA. The CDR3 coding sequence is TGTGCCAGCTCTGAACAGGGGGCGTACGAGCAGTACTTC. It translates to CASSEQGAYEQYF.

This chain links TRBV6-5 with TRBJ1-2; 10 nucleotides line up with TRBD1. CDR1 and CDR2 from the germline V gene are MNHEY and SVGAGI. V dropped 2 bases and J dropped 8; count of bases not matched to a gene: 8. The CDR3 covers 15 residues. The CDR3 nucleotides are TGTGCCAGCAGTTACGGGGACAGGGGTTTGGGGGGCTACACCTTC. It encodes CASSYGDRGLGGYTF.

This chain joins TRBV4-1 and TRBJ2-7; 7 bases align to TRBD2. The germline gives CDR1 MGHRA, CDR2 YSYEKL. This CDR3 has 17 residues. V lost 1 base to trimming and J lost 0 bases; unmatched junction nucleotides: 9. CDR3 sequence (DNA): TGCGCCAGCAGCCAAGCCCCCGGGGAGGGCCTCTCCTACGAGCAGTACTTC. Protein product: CASSQAPGEGLSYEQYF.

V and J are TRBV18 and TRBJ2-7; D uncertain. The CDR3 spans 12 residues. V was pared by 6 bases and J by 7 bases, with 13 bases between. Germline-derived CDR1 and CDR2 are KGHSH and LQKENI. The CDR3 here is CASSTPRREQYF. The CDR3 nucleotides read TGTGCCAGCTCTACGCCGAGGCGTGAGCAGTACTTC.